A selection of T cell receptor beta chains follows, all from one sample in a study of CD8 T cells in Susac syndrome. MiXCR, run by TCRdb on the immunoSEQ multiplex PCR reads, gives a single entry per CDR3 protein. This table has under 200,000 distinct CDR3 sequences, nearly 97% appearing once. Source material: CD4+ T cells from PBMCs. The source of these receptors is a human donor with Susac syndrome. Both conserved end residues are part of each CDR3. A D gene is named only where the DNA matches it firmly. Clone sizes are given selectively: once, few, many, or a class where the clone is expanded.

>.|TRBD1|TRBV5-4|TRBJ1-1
CASRSAGTVGNTEAFF
TGTGCCAGCAGGTCGGCCGGGACAGTGGGGAACACTGAAGCTTTCTTT
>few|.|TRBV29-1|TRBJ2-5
CSVGVRETQYF
TGCAGCGTTGGGGTAAGGGAGACCCAGTACTTC
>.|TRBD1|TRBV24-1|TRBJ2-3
CATSDPQGEFSNTQYF
TGTGCCACCAGTGACCCACAGGGGGAATTTTCCAATACGCAGTATTTT
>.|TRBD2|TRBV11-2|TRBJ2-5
CASSLTPGLAGRKETQYF
TGTGCCAGCAGCCTTACACCGGGACTAGCGGGGAGGAAAGAGACCCAGTACTTC
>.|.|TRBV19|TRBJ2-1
CASSLQHLVNDYNEQFF
TGTGCCAGTAGTCTACAGCACCTTGTTAACGACTACAATGAGCAGTTCTTC
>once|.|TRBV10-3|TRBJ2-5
CAISDQETQYF
TGTGCCATCAGCGACCAAGAGACCCAGTACTTC
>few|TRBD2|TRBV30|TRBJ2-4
CAWSLPGGRKNIQYF
TGTGCCTGGAGCCTTCCGGGAGGCAGGAAAAACATTCAGTACTTC
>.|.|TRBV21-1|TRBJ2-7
CASSRPPSLFSYEQYF
TGTGCCAGCAGCAGGCCACCGTCTCTCTTCTCCTACGAGCAGTACTTC
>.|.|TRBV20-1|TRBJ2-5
CSAPEGARETQYF
TGCAGTGCCCCCGAAGGGGCGCGGGAGACCCAGTACTTC
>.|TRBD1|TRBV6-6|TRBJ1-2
CASSPTGNGYTF
TGTGCCAGCAGTCCGACAGGGAATGGCTACACCTTC
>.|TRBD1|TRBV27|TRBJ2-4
CASSSTGTGGLGDIQYF
TGTGCCAGCAGTTCGACCGGGACAGGGGGACTCGGGGACATTCAGTACTTC
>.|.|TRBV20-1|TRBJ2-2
CSATGLSTGELFF
TGCAGTGCCACCGGACTTTCCACCGGGGAGCTGTTTTTT
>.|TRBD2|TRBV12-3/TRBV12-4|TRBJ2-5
CASSAYSSGSLQETQYF
TGTGCCAGCAGTGCGTATTCTAGCGGAAGCCTCCAAGAGACCCAGTACTTC
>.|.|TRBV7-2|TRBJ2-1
CASSLVWAGAEQFF
TGTGCCAGCAGCTTAGTTTGGGCCGGGGCTGAGCAGTTCTTC
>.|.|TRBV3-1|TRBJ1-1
CASSQDTVNTEAFF
TGTGCCAGCAGCCAAGATACGGTGAACACTGAAGCTTTCTTT
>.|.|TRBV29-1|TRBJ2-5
CSVEDPQGYQAETQYF
TGCAGCGTTGAAGACCCCCAAGGCTACCAAGCGGAGACCCAGTACTTC
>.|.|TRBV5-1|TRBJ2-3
CASSLFASTDTQYF
TGCGCCAGCAGCTTGTTTGCTAGCACAGATACGCAGTATTTT